This TCR beta chain was sequenced in a study of blood T cell repertoires in COVID-19. Overall study: Both acute and convalescent COVID-19 samples were obtained from the United States, Italy and Spain. PBMCs, B-cell-depleted T cells, or T cells were the source of the cDNA or gDNA that made up the material.

This CDR3 has 13 amino acids. V was shortened by 5 bases and J by 5 bases, with 12 bases between the two germline ends. From germline, CDR1 is SEHNR and CDR2 FQNEAQ (reference sequence). Clones were sequenced by immunoSEQ multiplex PCR, and TCRdb holds only the in-frame ones, with some missing. The table includes 95,000 to 150,000 clones, more than 80% detected once. This clone was found a few times. Sequencing was performed on peripheral blood. The clonotype was recovered from a man aged 35 to 55 with acute or convalescent COVID-19. This chain connects TRBV7-9 to TRBJ1-2, with D tentatively TRBD1 (5 bases). The CDR3 nucleotides are TGTGCCAGCAGCCAGGGTCGACAGTATGGCTACACCTTC. Translation gives CASSQGRQYGYTF.